The entry that follows covers one T cell receptor beta chain sequence. Its antigen is as yet unknown. This specimen belongs to a study of graft-versus-host responses after intestinal transplantation. Study observations and caveats: Among recipient marrow samples, GvH clones were found; some appeared first in ileum or blood.

Measured with immunoSEQ multiplex PCR; TCRdb has only the in-frame clones, and not every one. Among about 40,000 clones listed, about 95% were seen once. Germline V gene data show CDR1 as LNHNV and CDR2 as YYDKDF (reference sequence). This CDR3 is 17 amino acids long. V was clipped by 2 bases and J by 0 bases, with 14 bases between them. The sequence was collected from a human donor who was the organ donor for an intestinal transplant. The chain couples TRBV15 to TRBJ2-1; TRBD1 might be the D (6 bases). The material sequenced was unstimulated CD8+ T cells sorted from spleen or lymph node cells, taken before transplant. CDR3: CATSRKIRGFSYNEQFF. The CDR3, as DNA: TGTGCCACCAGCAGAAAAATCAGGGGTTTCTCCTACAATGAGCAGTTCTTC.